One and the same sample provided the 24 T cell receptor beta chains below, sequenced in a study of T cells in Graves' hyperthyroidism and ophthalmopathy. Researchers took RNA transcripts and amplified the TCR beta CDR3 regions from them. First-round RT-PCR of the TCR CDR3 relied on the HTBI primer set. From the multiplex PCR reads, TCRdb called clonotypes with MiXCR, one entry per CDR3 protein. The sample lists approximately 700,000 distinct CDR3 sequences, 16% occurring once. Sequencing was carried out using blood. The receptors originated from a young man with Graves' hyperthyroidism.

This clonotype has more than one count but fewer than ten. The genes are TRBV19 and TRBJ2-1, with 8 bases matching TRBD2. This CDR3 has 14 residues. Germline CDR1 reads LNHDA; CDR2 reads SQIVND (reference sequence). V shed 7 bases, J shed 7 bases, and the junction held 9 bases outside the gene matches. CDR3 residues: CASTRWASGNEQFF. The DNA for the CDR3 is TGTGCCAGTACTAGATGGGCTAGCGGGAATGAGCAGTTCTTC.

This clonotype was counted at least ten times. The chain has TRBV29-1 and TRBJ2-3, with a weak D call TRBD2 (6 bases). Trimming removed 0 bases at V and 2 bases at J, with 15 bases between. CDR1 is SQVTM, CDR2 ANQGSEA, per germline. The CDR3 extends over 16 amino acids. CDR3 residues: CSVEETGSDSTDTQYF. CDR3 DNA: TGCAGCGTTGAAGAAACCGGGAGCGATTCCACAGATACGCAGTATTTT.

This clonotype showed up many times. The chain is built from TRBV7-2 and TRBJ1-1, with TRBD1 identical over 10 bases. Trimming cost V 4 bases and J 6 bases; bases outside gene matches: 8. The CDR3 contains 15 residues. Per germline, CDR1 SGHTA and CDR2 FQGNSA. CDR3 bases: TGTGCCAGCAGCTCCCCGACAGGGGGCGCCGCTGAAGCTTTCTTT. Its translation is CASSSPTGGAAEAFF.

This clonotype has at least ten counts. The rearrangement joins TRBV29-1 to TRBJ2-3; D perhaps matches TRBD1 (6 bases). Per germline, CDR1 SQVTM and CDR2 ANQGSEA. The CDR3 sequence is 13 residues long. The V gene lost 6 bases and the J gene lost 3 bases, with 13 bases spanning the gap. The DNA of the CDR3 is TGCAGCGTGAGGGGGTTATTGACAGATACGCAGTATTTT. Translated: CSVRGLLTDTQYF.

CDR3 residues: CSAHLASVPNEKLFF. The DNA of the CDR3 is TGCAGTGCCCACCTAGCGAGTGTGCCGAATGAAAAACTGTTTTTT. The V gene is TRBV20-1, the J gene TRBJ1-4; D unresolved. Trimming cost V 6 bases and J 5 bases, with 19 bases left between them. In germline, CDR1 is DFQATT, CDR2 SNEGSKA (reference sequence). The CDR3 has 15 residues.

The genes are TRBV5-1 and TRBJ2-1; TRBD1 might be the D (5 bases). CDR3 length equals 17 residues. Germline assignment: CDR1 SGHRS and CDR2 YFSETQ. V was pared by 1 base and J by 0 bases, with 14 bases between. In nucleotides, the CDR3 is TGCGCCAGCAGCTTGCCGGTGGACACAAGCTCCTACAATGAGCAGTTCTTC. Its protein product is CASSLPVDTSSYNEQFF.

This clonotype was counted only a few times. The chain recombines TRBV28 with TRBJ1-2; D remains ambiguous. Between the trimmed V and J ends, which lost 6 bases and 0 bases, there was a span of 8 bases. The CDR3 spans 13 residues. Germline CDR1 reads MDHEN; CDR2 reads SYDVKM. CDR3 DNA: TGTGCCAGCAGCCGGCGGACTAACTATGGCTACACCTTC. Translating gives CASSRRTNYGYTF.

This clonotype was seen many times. V and J are TRBV6-1 and TRBJ2-5; 7 bases match TRBD2. CDR3 length equals 13 residues. J lost 4 bases, V lost 9 bases, and 8 bases had no gene match. Germline V gene data show CDR1 as MNHNS and CDR2 as SASEGT. The CDR3 DNA is TGTGCCAGTTTCCCGGGGGGTGGAGAGACCCAGTACTTC. Its translation: CASFPGGGETQYF.

This clonotype was picked up a small number of times. The V gene is TRBV7-3, the J gene TRBJ2-2; 9 bases match TRBD2. V was clipped by 4 bases and J by 6 bases; unmatched bases: 3. Germline V gene lookup returns CDR1 SGHTA and CDR2 FQGTGA. The CDR3 runs 14 residues. This CDR3 reads CASSSVAGAGELFF. The CDR3 DNA is TGTGCCAGCAGCTCGGTAGCGGGAGCCGGGGAGCTGTTTTTT. The whole variable domain, remainder taken from reference TRBV7-3 and TRBJ2-2, is GAGVSQTPSNKVTEKGKYVELRCDPISGHTALYWYRQSLGQGPEFLIYFQGTGAADDSGLPNDRFFAVRPEGSVSTLKIQRTERGDSAVYLCASSSVAGAGELFFGEGSRLTVL.

The table lists this clonotype with a few counts. The rearrangement links TRBV7-2 to TRBJ2-1; 7 bases fit TRBD2. The CDR3 contains 14 residues. CDR1 and CDR2 (germline): SGHTA, FQGNSA. Trimming took 8 bases from V and 0 from J; bases not matched to a gene: 4. The CDR3 region is CASLREISYNEQFF. In nucleotides, the CDR3 is TGTGCCAGCTTGCGGGAGATCTCCTACAATGAGCAGTTCTTC.

The rearrangement joins TRBV25-1 to TRBJ2-7; 14 nucleotides agree with TRBD2. The DNA end is more similar to TRBJ2-1, so the J call may be wrong. The CDR3 is 15 amino acids. From germline, CDR1 is MGHDK and CDR2 SYGVNS. CDR3 residues: CASRLTSGRAYEQFF. The CDR3 region has the DNA TGTGCCAGCAGATTGACTAGCGGGAGGGCCTACGAGCAGTTCTTC.

This clonotype was detected only a few times. The chain combines TRBV27 with TRBJ1-6; D may be TRBD1 (6 bases). Germline CDR1 reads MNHEY; CDR2 reads SMNVEV (reference sequence). The V end was cut by 6 bases, the J end by 3 bases, with 15 bases between. CDR3 length equals 16 residues. The DNA for the CDR3 is TGTGCCAGCAGGTTACTACAGGGCCTCTATAATTCACCCCTCCACTTT. This sequence encodes CASRLLQGLYNSPLHF.

The chain couples TRBV6-1 to TRBJ1-5, with a tentative D call TRBD1 (5 bases). V gave up 6 bases and J gave up 7 bases, with 13 bases separating them. The CDR3 has 13 residues. Germline V lookup: CDR1 MNHNS, CDR2 SASEGT. The CDR3 sequence is CASRSQVGQPQHF. The CDR3 DNA is TGTGCCAGCAGATCACAGGTGGGCCAGCCCCAGCATTTT.

This clonotype was observed many times. The chain joins TRBV30 to TRBJ2-1; D possibly matches TRBD1 or TRBD2 (6 bases each). Germline CDR1 is GTSNPN and CDR2 is SVGIG (reference sequence). V was clipped by 2 bases and J by 10 bases, with 21 bases between them. CDR3 length: 15 amino acids. CDR3 coding DNA: TGTGCCTGGAGTCACGGGCTAGGGGGACTCGGCGAGCAGTTCTTC. This sequence encodes CAWSHGLGGLGEQFF.

This clonotype was seen many times. The chain recombines TRBV20-1 with TRBJ1-1; 7 bases match TRBD1. V was clipped by 3 bases and J by 0 bases; unmatched bases: 10. The CDR3 extends over 16 amino acids. Germline assignment: CDR1 DFQATT and CDR2 SNEGSKA (reference sequence). The CDR3 loop reads CSARLGRGLMNTEAFF. The CDR3 DNA follows: TGCAGTGCTAGGCTTGGGAGGGGGCTGATGAACACTGAAGCTTTCTTT.

This clonotype was recorded a few times. This clone may be a read error of a much larger clone one base away. The J gene is TRBJ2-3, the V gene TRBV12-3 or TRBV12-4; D call uncertain. V was pared by 7 bases and J by 0 bases, with 11 bases between. The CDR3 has 14 residues. DNA of the CDR3: TGTGCCAGCACCCTATCGACTAGCACAGATACGCAGTATTTT. Protein: CASTLSTSTDTQYF.

The gene calls are TRBV5-1 and TRBJ2-5; D remains ambiguous. The V end was cut by 4 bases, the J end by 5 bases, with 12 bases between. The CDR3 length is 13 residues. Germline CDR1 is SGHRS and CDR2 is YFSETQ. Here the CDR3 reads CASSIKGGETQYF. The CDR3 DNA sequence: TGCGCCAGCAGCATCAAGGGTGGCGAGACCCAGTACTTC.

The chain has TRBV29-1 and TRBJ1-2; the match to TRBD1 covers 7 bases. The V segment lost 6 bases and the J segment 3 bases; nucleotides outside the gene matches: 7. Germline CDR1 SQVTM, CDR2 ANQGSEA. CDR3 length equals 13 residues. The CDR3 nucleotides read TGCAGCGTCCTCGACAGGGATGACTATGGCTACACCTTC. This encodes CSVLDRDDYGYTF. Together with reference TRBV29-1 and TRBJ1-2, the CDR3 gives the full variable domain: SAVISQKPSRDICQRGTSLTIQCQVDSQVTMMFWYRQQPGQSLTLIATANQGSEATYESGFVIDKFPISRPNLTFSTLTVSNMSPEDSSIYLCSVLDRDDYGYTFGSGTRLTVV.

A few counts support this clonotype. This chain connects TRBV14 to TRBJ2-5; 12 positions agree with TRBD2. The CDR3 sequence is 18 residues long. The germline gives CDR1 SGHDN, CDR2 FVKESK. After removal of 3 bases from V and 5 bases from J, the junction contained 13 bases not matched to a gene. The CDR3 bases are TGTGCCAGCAGCCACCTCCCCTCTAGCGGGAGGGCGGAGGAGACCCAGTACTTC. It specifies CASSHLPSSGRAEETQYF.

The CDR3 reads CASTRASGRADTQYF. DNA for the CDR3: TGTGCCAGCACCCGGGCTAGCGGGAGGGCAGATACGCAGTATTTT. This chain joins TRBV7-9 and TRBJ2-3; 12 bases agree with TRBD2. This CDR3 is 15 amino acids long. V shed 7 bases, J shed 4 bases, and the junction held 6 bases outside the gene matches. Germline V gene lookup returns CDR1 SEHNR and CDR2 FQNEAQ (reference sequence).

The chain recombines TRBV9 with TRBJ1-2; a possible D gene is TRBD1 (6 bases). CDR3 length equals 13 residues. The germline V gene has CDR1 SGDLS and CDR2 YYNGEE. Trimming removed 4 bases from V and 8 bases from J, with 15 bases in between. This CDR3 is CASSTQGPLGYTF. As DNA, the CDR3 is TGTGCCAGCAGCACACAGGGTCCGCTCGGCTACACCTTC.

This clonotype was seen a few times. The V gene is TRBV7-7, the J gene TRBJ1-1, with D possibly matching TRBD1 (5 bases). The CDR3 runs to 15 residues. V lost 4 bases to trimming and J lost 0 bases, with 12 bases between them. Germline V gene data show CDR1 as SSHAT and CDR2 as FNYEAQ (reference sequence). The CDR3 region is CASSSFEGMNTEAFF. The CDR3 coding sequence is TGTGCCAGCAGCTCGTTCGAGGGGATGAACACTGAAGCTTTCTTT.

This rearrangement joins TRBV15 to TRBJ2-7, with unresolved D. Trimming left V 4 bases short and J 0 bases short, with 10 bases between. Germline V gene lookup returns CDR1 LNHNV and CDR2 YYDKDF (reference sequence). This CDR3 comprises 14 residues. The CDR3: CATSTSQSSYEQYF. CDR3 bases: TGTGCCACCAGCACTTCGCAGAGCTCCTACGAGCAGTACTTC.

The V call is TRBV20-1, the J call TRBJ2-7; either TRBD1 or TRBD2 may supply D (6 bases each). Trimming shortened V by 6 bases and J by 3 bases, and 12 bases separated the two germline ends. This CDR3 spans 12 amino acids. Germline CDR1 and CDR2: DFQATT and SNEGSKA (reference sequence). CDR3: CSARGLLYEQYF. Written as DNA, the CDR3 is TGCAGTGCCAGGGGACTCCTCTACGAGCAGTACTTC.